Only one count was recorded for the clone carrying this T cell receptor beta chain. Antigen specificity is unknown. Trimming took 8 bases from V and 7 from J; bases not matched to a gene: 5. From germline, CDR1 is MGHDK and CDR2 SYGVNS. CDR3 length equals 13 residues. Following extraction, RNA underwent reverse transcription to cDNA, which served as the sequencing template. Assay used: immunoSEQ multiplex PCR; TCRdb lists only in-frame clones, some missing. The sample lists fewer than 200,000 clones, about 61% occurring once. Treatment reported: oral pan-JAK inhibitor, 5-10 mg twice daily. These data are taken from a study of CD8+ T cells in alopecia areata. Study outcomes and limitations: Links between baseline CD8+ expansion and response need larger treated cohorts. Higher clonality was seen in lesional scalp than in normal scalp, especially in alopecia totalis/universalis.

The chain has TRBV25-1 and TRBJ2-7; 13 bases are a match to TRBD2. The origin of this receptor is a human donor with alopecia areata. Here the sequenced sample was CD4+ T cells sorted from blood, taken at approximately week 56, from a patient treated with tofacitinib. The CDR3 spells CASRTSGGNEQYF. CDR3 sequence (DNA): TGTGCCAGCCGGACTAGCGGGGGTAATGAGCAGTACTTC.